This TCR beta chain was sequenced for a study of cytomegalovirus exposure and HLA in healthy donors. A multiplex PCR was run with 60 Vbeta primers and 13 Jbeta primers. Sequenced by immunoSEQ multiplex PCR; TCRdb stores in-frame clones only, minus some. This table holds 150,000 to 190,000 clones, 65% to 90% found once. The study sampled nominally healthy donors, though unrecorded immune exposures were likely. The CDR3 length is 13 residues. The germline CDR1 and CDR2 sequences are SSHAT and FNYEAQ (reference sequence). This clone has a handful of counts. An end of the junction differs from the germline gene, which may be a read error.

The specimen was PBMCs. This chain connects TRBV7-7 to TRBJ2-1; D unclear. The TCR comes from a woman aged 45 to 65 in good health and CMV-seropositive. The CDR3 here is CASSPRHYNEQFF. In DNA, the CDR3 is TGTGCTAGCAGCCCGAGGCACTACAATGAGCAGTTCTTC.